This T cell receptor (beta chain) was found in a study of chemoradiotherapy in HPV16-positive cancers. Study details: A couple of HPV16-positive patients' cells yielded candidate HPV-specific clones and common motifs. Notes on the study in general: Functional assays defining HPV-specific T cells used only a couple of HPV16-positive patients. Non-HPV-specific T cells did not expand in tumors during treatment, whereas candidate HPV-specific clones and E7-related motifs did.

Looked up from germline, CDR1 is KGHSH and CDR2 is LQKENI. Trimming left V 3 bases short and J 6 bases short, with 4 bases between. This CDR3 region has 11 residues. Concerning this clone itself: The antigen is unknown.

Assay used: immunoSEQ multiplex PCR; TCRdb lists only in-frame clones, some missing. Of over a thousand clones listed, around 88% are singletons. Sequenced here: tumor tissue, sampled from a patient who underwent chemoradiotherapy. This receptor was obtained from a human donor with HPV-associated anogenital cancer. This chain joins TRBV18 and TRBJ2-3; D unresolved. The CDR3 sequence: CASSPKDTQYF. The CDR3 region has the DNA TGTGCCAGCTCACCTAAGGATACGCAGTATTTT. Together with reference TRBV18 and TRBJ2-3, the CDR3 gives the full variable domain: NAGVMQNPRHLVRRRGQEARLRCSPMKGHSHVYWYRQLPEEGLKFMVYLQKENIIDESGMPKERFSAEFPKEGPSILRIQQVVRGDSAAYFCASSPKDTQYFGPGTRLTVL.